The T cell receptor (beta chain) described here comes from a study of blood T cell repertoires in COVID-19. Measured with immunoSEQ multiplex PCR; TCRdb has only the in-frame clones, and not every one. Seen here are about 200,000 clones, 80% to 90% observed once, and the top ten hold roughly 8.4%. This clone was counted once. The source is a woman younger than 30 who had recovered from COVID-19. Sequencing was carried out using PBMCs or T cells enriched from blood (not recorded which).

CDR3: CASRLGQPNTEAFF. CDR3 bases: TGTGCCAGCAGGCTCGGACAGCCGAACACTGAAGCTTTCTTT. The gene calls are TRBV28 and TRBJ1-1; D might be TRBD1 (6 bases). Deletions cut 6 bases from V and 1 base from J, with 12 bases between. The CDR3 spans 14 residues. Germline V gene lookup returns CDR1 MDHEN and CDR2 SYDVKM.